These 5 T cell receptor beta chains were sequenced from one sample in a study of cytomegalovirus exposure and HLA in healthy donors. PCR was performed using 60 Vbeta and 13 Jbeta primers. TCRdb keeps only in-frame clones here, not all; method: immunoSEQ multiplex PCR. The table shows tens of thousands of clones, with about three quarters occurring only once. Sample: PBMCs. Source of these receptors: a middle-aged woman in good health and CMV-seropositive.

The CDR3 DNA sequence: TGTGCCAGCAGCGACACGGACCCCCGGGGAAAAGCTTTCTTT. Translating gives CASSDTDPRGKAFF. The chain recombines TRBV6-1 with TRBJ1-1; D is undetermined. The CDR3 length is 14 residues. Deletions cut 6 bases from V and 9 bases from J, with 20 bases between. The germline CDR1 and CDR2 sequences are MNHNS and SASEGT.

The CDR3: CASSLGGQDTQYF. The DNA for the CDR3 is TGTGCCAGCAGCCTCGGGGGGCAAGATACGCAGTATTTT. This chain uses TRBV7-7 with TRBJ2-3; weak D call: TRBD2 (7 bases). Per germline, CDR1 SSHAT and CDR2 FNYEAQ (reference sequence). The ends were cut back, 5 bases at V and 5 bases at J, with 11 bases in the middle. CDR3 length equals 13 residues.

Only a few counts were recorded for this clone. The rearrangement uses TRBV7-2 and TRBJ2-5; D unresolved. Looked up from germline, CDR1 is SGHTA and CDR2 is FQGNSA. V lost 2 bases, J lost 5 bases, and 6 bases lay in between. The CDR3 is 12 residues long. The CDR3 reads CASSLQRETQYF. The CDR3 nucleotides are TGTGCCAGCAGCTTACAACGGGAGACCCAGTACTTC. Full variable domain (missing parts from reference TRBV7-2 and TRBJ2-5): GAGVSQSPSNKVTEKGKDVELRCDPISGHTALYWYRQSLGQGLEFLIYFQGNSAPDKSGLPSDRFSAERTGGSVSTLTIQRTQQEDSAVYLCASSLQRETQYFGPGTRLLVL.

This sequence joins TRBV29-1 and TRBJ1-1; the D is unclear. The CDR3 has 12 amino acids. Between the trimmed V and J ends, which lost 5 bases and 3 bases, there was a span of 10 bases. CDR1 and CDR2 (germline): SQVTM, ANQGSEA. The CDR3 here is CSVYTVDTEAFF. DNA of the CDR3: TGCAGCGTTTACACAGTCGACACTGAAGCTTTCTTT.

The chain recombines TRBV2 with TRBJ1-2; a possible D gene is TRBD1 (5 bases). This CDR3 is built from 12 residues. V was pared by 7 bases and J by 4 bases, with 10 bases between. Germline V gene sequence: CDR1 SNHLY, CDR2 FYNNEI. This CDR3 reads CASTGRPYGYTF. The DNA of the CDR3 is TGTGCCAGCACAGGGCGACCCTATGGCTACACCTTC. Supplemented by reference TRBV2 and TRBJ1-2, the full variable domain reads EPEVTQTPSHQVTQMGQEVILRCVPISNHLYFYWYRQILGQKVEFLVSFYNNEISEKSEIFDDQFSVERPDGSNFTLKIRSTKLEDSAMYFCASTGRPYGYTFGSGTRLTVV.